A selection of T cell receptor beta chains follows, all from one sample in a study of blood T cell repertoires in COVID-19. Here immunoSEQ multiplex PCR was the method, and the copy in TCRdb shows in-frame clones only, minus some. The data hold around 100,000 clones, with approximately 78% observed a single time. Input material: peripheral blood. Source of these receptors: a man aged 70 or older with acute or convalescent COVID-19. Both conserved end residues are trimmed from each CDR3.

V gene,J gene,CDR3 protein
TRBV7-9,TRBJ1-1,ASSLSSVMNTEAF
TRBV30,TRBJ2-7,AWSWGDAYEQY
TRBV30,TRBJ2-7,AWGRGTLSYEQY
TRBV27,TRBJ1-1,ASSPIRGRVAGEAF
TRBV5-1,TRBJ1-4,ASSGSTGGREKLF
TRBV27,TRBJ2-3,ASSLISVRGQTDTQY
TRBV9,TRBJ2-1,ASSVGLAGAYSYNEQF
TRBV7-6,TRBJ2-7,ASSLEQGHAYEQY
TRBV5-1,TRBJ2-2,ASSLGIAVDTGELF
TRBV6-6,TRBJ2-3,ASTRVTDTQY
TRBV28,TRBJ2-1,ASSPPQGSGRQF
TRBV5-1,TRBJ1-2,ASSGIGRAYGYT
TRBV19,TRBJ2-1,ASSITLAGPYNEQF
TRBV10-3,TRBJ2-7,AISGSAGASYEQY
TRBV28,TRBJ2-5,ASSWTGGGETQY
TRBV30,TRBJ1-5,AWRGTGVQPQH